This TCR beta chain was identified during a study of shared T cell receptors in the human thymus. TCRdb keeps only in-frame clones here, not all; method: immunoSEQ multiplex PCR. The table has about 660,000 clones, over 75% seen once; the top ten hold around 0.01%. This CDR3 has 14 amino acids. Trimming took off 3 bases at V and 1 base at J, with 13 bases between the two ends. Germline loops: CDR1 SQVTM, CDR2 ANQGSEA. These data are also associated with another study on human thymus T cells. From that paper: Healthy Finnish infants having corrective surgery for congenital heart defects served as donors. Thymic tissue was derived from resections collected during corrective heart surgery. Among thymic and blood repertoires, usage of V and J genes appeared biased.

This receptor was identified in a boy in the first two years of life with a congenital heart defect. The V gene is TRBV29-1, the J gene TRBJ2-7; weak D call: TRBD1 (6 bases). The source material was thymocytes. This CDR3 reads CSVDDPGESYEQYF. The DNA for the CDR3 is TGCAGCGTTGACGACCCAGGGGAGTCCTACGAGCAGTACTTC.